This T cell receptor beta chain was observed in a study of regulatory T cells in long-lasting Graves disease. Study details: Patients with persistent Graves' disease had over 5 years of antithyroid drugs and persistent TSH receptor antibodies.

Noted time point: persistent/refractory GD, antithyroid drugs over 5 years with positive TRAb. With RNA extracted from PBMCs as input, the TCR library was made. Graves' disease diagnoses followed American Thyroid Association guidelines. The CDR3 has 14 residues. Germline CDR1 and CDR2: MNHEY and SMNVEV (reference sequence). Investigators prepared the TCR beta libraries by applying iRepertoire HTBI primers and Arm-PCR of CDR3 regions. One entry per CDR3 protein, called by TCRdb with MiXCR from the multiplex PCR reads. In the table there are about 660,000 distinct CDR3 sequences, around 32% of which are singletons. A remark on this clonotype: Its ends do not fully match the called genes, so a read error is possible.

The TCR comes from a female donor with Graves disease. This material consisted of peripheral blood mononuclear cells (PBMCs), taken when the disease was refractory, from a patient treated with antithyroid drugs. The chain carries TRBV27 and TRBJ1-5; no clear D gene. The CDR3 DNA is TGTGCCAGCAGTTTAGTTTATAGCGATCAGCCCCAGCATTTT. Encoded protein: CASSLVYSDQPQHF.